There are many counts of the clone carrying this T cell receptor beta chain. The sample belongs to a study of regulatory T cells in long-lasting Graves disease. The CDR3 consists of 15 residues. Per the germline V gene, CDR1 is SGHRS and CDR2 is YFSETQ. The V and J ends lost 2 bases and 5 bases, in that order; junction bases with no gene match: 7. CDR3-region Arm-PCR and iRepertoire HTBI primers produced the TCR beta libraries. One entry per CDR3 protein results from TCRdb running MiXCR on the multiplex PCR reads. Among a few hundred thousand distinct CDR3 sequences listed, 14% were seen once. Described time point: newly diagnosed GD, antithyroid drugs for less than 3 months. Extracted RNA from PBMCs served as the source of the TCR library. These same data were also listed under a study on T cells in Graves' hyperthyroidism and ophthalmopathy.

The input for sequencing was peripheral blood mononuclear cells (PBMCs), taken at new diagnosis, from a patient treated with antithyroid drugs. V and J are TRBV5-1 and TRBJ2-1, with TRBD2 identical over 7 bases. The origin of this receptor is a woman between 45 and 60 years old with Graves disease. The CDR3 protein is CASSLAGSQDNEQFF. In DNA, the CDR3 is TGCGCCAGCAGCTTAGCGGGATCCCAGGACAATGAGCAGTTCTTC.